The text below deals with one T cell receptor beta chain. The antigen remains unidentified. Generated by immunoSEQ multiplex PCR, the TCRdb table keeps only in-frame clones and is missing some. The sample records fewer than 200,000 clones, about 83% being singletons. Losses at the gene ends were 0 bases for V and 7 bases for J; bases not matched to a gene: 4. Germline CDR1 and CDR2: SGDLS and YYNGEE. The CDR3 runs to 15 residues. The data were taken from a study of T cell responses to AZD1222 COVID-19 vaccine. Notes on the study in general: Baseline antibody screening turned up just a handful of seropositive AZD1222 recipients.

This clonotype was obtained from an adult who received the AZD1222 COVID-19 vaccine. The J gene is TRBJ1-6, the V gene TRBV9, with TRBD1 identical over 7 bases. This sample comprised peripheral blood, obtained 28 days after the second AZD1222 dose. The CDR3 DNA reads TGTGCCAGCAGCGTAGGAGGGGGCGGAAATTCACCCCTCCACTTT. It translates to CASSVGGGGNSPLHF.